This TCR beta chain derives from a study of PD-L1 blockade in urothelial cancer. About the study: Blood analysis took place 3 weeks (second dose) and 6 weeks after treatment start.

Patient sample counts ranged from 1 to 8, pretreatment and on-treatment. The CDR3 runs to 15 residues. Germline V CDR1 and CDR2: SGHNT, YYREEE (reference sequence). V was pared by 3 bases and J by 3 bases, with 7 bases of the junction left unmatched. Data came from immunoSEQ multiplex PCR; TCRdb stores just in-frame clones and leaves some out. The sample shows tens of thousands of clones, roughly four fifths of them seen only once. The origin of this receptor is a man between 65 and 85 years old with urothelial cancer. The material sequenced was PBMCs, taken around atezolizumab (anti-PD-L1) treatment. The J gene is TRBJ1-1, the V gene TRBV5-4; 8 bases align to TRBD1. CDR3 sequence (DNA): TGTGCCAGCAGCTCGGGAGACAGGGGATACACTGAAGCTTTCTTT. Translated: CASSSGDRGYTEAFF.